The source of this T cell receptor beta chain is a study of blood T cell repertoires in COVID-19. Authors' processing steps: Reference gene primer amplification yielded estimated nucleated cell counts. Produced via immunoSEQ multiplex PCR; TCRdb's table is partial and in-frame only. V and J calls and clone size are given by that table; D and trimming were obtained from the DNA. The repertoire has more than 40,000 clones, around 90% of them found once; the top ten carry around 3%. Germline CDR1 is SEHNR and CDR2 is FQNEAQ (reference sequence). V lost 8 bases to trimming and J lost 6 bases; unmatched junction nucleotides: 6. The CDR3 has 12 amino acids.

This receptor was identified in a man aged 50 or older with active COVID-19. Sequencing input: peripheral blood. J is TRBJ2-7 and V is TRBV7-9, with TRBD1 matching over 8 bases. This chain's CDR3 is CASDPTGGEQYF. The CDR3 region has the DNA TGTGCCAGCGATCCTACAGGGGGCGAGCAGTACTTC.